These 3 T cell receptor beta chains came from one sample sequenced in a study of T cells in localized non-small cell lung cancer. Method: immunoSEQ multiplex PCR; TCRdb's copy keeps in-frame clones and lacks some. The sample carries nearly 11,000 clones, 80% to 90% recorded once. The material was peripheral blood mononuclear cells, obtained before any cancer treatment. The receptors come from a female donor over 55 with stage II lung adenocarcinoma.

The chain couples TRBV28 to TRBJ1-3; D possibly corresponds to TRBD1 (5 bases). The CDR3 is 15 amino acids. In germline, CDR1 is MDHEN, CDR2 SYDVKM. Trimming pared 5 bases from V and 3 bases from J, leaving 14 bases between. CDR3 sequence reads: CASSRIGTVGNTIYF. The CDR3 DNA reads as TGTGCCAGCAGTCGTATTGGGACGGTTGGAAACACCATATATTTT.

The rearrangement uses TRBV5-6 and TRBJ2-3; tentatively, D is TRBD1 (6 bases). Germline CDR1 is SGHDT and CDR2 is YYEEEE. Trimming cost V 5 bases and J 3 bases, with 16 bases left between them. This CDR3 comprises 15 residues. The CDR3 sequence is CASRKQGRSTDTQYF. The CDR3, as DNA: TGTGCCAGCAGGAAACAGGGAAGGAGTACAGATACGCAGTATTTT.

The gene calls are TRBV28 and TRBJ2-7; D could derive from TRBD1 or TRBD2 (5 bases each). The CDR3 is 12 residues long. Between the trimmed V and J ends, which lost 3 bases and 6 bases, there was a span of 9 bases. The V gene's germline CDR1 is MDHEN and CDR2 SYDVKM. CDR3 coding DNA: TGTGCCAGCAGTTTTTGGGGGAGCGAGCAGTACTTC. Translating gives CASSFWGSEQYF.